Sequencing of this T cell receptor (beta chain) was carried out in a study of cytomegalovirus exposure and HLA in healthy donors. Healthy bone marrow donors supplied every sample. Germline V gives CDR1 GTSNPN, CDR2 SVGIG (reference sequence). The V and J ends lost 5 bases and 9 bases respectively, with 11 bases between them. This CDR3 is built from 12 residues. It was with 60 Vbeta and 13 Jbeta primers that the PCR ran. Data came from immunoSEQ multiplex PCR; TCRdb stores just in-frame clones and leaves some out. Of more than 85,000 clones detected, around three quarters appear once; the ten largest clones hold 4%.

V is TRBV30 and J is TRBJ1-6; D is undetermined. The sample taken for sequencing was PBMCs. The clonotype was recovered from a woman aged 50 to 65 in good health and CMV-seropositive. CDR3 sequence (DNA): TGTGCCTGGGAAAGGACTGGTTCACCCCTCCACTTT. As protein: CAWERTGSPLHF.